The clone carrying this T cell receptor beta chain was seen repeatedly, ten times or more. Its antigen is not known. This sample was included in a study of T-cell reconstitution after alpha-beta-depleted transplantation in children. Study findings and constraints: Newly produced T cells mostly accounted for T-cell counts and diversity one year post-transplant. Elevated TCRbeta diversity at day 60 was traced, in some patients, to surviving recipient T cells and thymic progenitors.

Unique molecular identifiers tagged the TCRbeta library. TCRdb passed the PCR reads through MiXCR, listing each CDR3 protein once. The table lists over 150,000 distinct CDR3 sequences, 6.3% of them singletons. V lost 4 bases, J lost 1 base, and 7 bases stayed unmatched. In germline, CDR1 is SGHRS, CDR2 YFSETQ. The CDR3 sequence is 15 residues long. The chain is built from TRBV5-1 and TRBJ1-1; 7 bases fit TRBD1. This sample comprised PBMCs, obtained before TCRalphabeta/CD19-depleted stem cell transplant. This receptor was identified in a girl under two years old with combined immunodeficiency, due to receive a stem cell transplant. This CDR3 reads CASSQGQAGNTEAFF. Written as DNA, the CDR3 is TGCGCCAGCAGCCAAGGACAGGCGGGGAACACTGAAGCTTTCTTT.